The 2 T cell receptor delta chains below all came from one sample that was sequenced in a study of gamma-delta T cells after stem cell transplantation. TCRdb called clones anew from the RT-PCR reads with CATT. The table records fewer than 1,500 delta-chain clones, roughly 4.8% of them present only once. The material sequenced was gamma-delta T cells. These receptors all come from a human donor. It is not recorded whose cells these are; they may come from a transplant donor.

By share, this clone counts as large. This sample includes further DNA sequences coding for the same CDR3. The V and J genes are TRDV1 and TRDJ1; 12 bases are a match to TRDD3. The CDR3 has 17 residues. Looked up from germline, CDR1 is TSWWSYY and CDR2 is QGS. With V trimmed by 10 bases and J by 0 bases, 12 bases remained unmatched. The CDR3 spells CAQEVLGDTLYTDKLIF. The CDR3 bases are TGTGCTCAAGAGGTACTGGGGGATACCTTGTACACCGATAAACTCATCTTT.

As for this clone: This probably arose from a read error, given a far larger clone one base away. The chain uses TRDV2 and TRDJ1, with 11 bases fitting TRDD3. The ends lost 3 bases at V and 5 bases at J; junction bases unmatched: 13. CDR3 length: 17 amino acids. Germline V gene sequence: CDR1 GEAIGNYY, CDR2 EKD. The CDR3 DNA reads as TGTGCCTGTGACGCGTGGTACTGGGGGATAACGTCTGATAAACTCATCTTT. Its translation: CACDAWYWGITSDKLIF.